This TCR beta chain was observed in a study of Ad26.COV2.S vaccination and SARS-CoV-2 variants. Study summary: Doses of Ad26.COV2.S were injected into muscle once or twice, 56 days apart. Study-wide points: Reported findings describe substantial breadth in spike-specific CD8+ and CD4+ T cell responses following vaccination. TCR breadth and depth analyses may have underestimated total T cell responses.

Regarding this clone: The antigen remains undetermined.

Treatment in this sample: approximately 18 received Ad26.COV2.S at low or high dose, single or two shots; about 5 received placebo; per-sample allocation not given. Each sample was drawn 63 days after the first injection (of vaccine or placebo). Boston provided a donor who was an adult aged 18-55 years. The method was immunoSEQ multiplex PCR; TCRdb's version includes in-frame clones alone and lacks a portion of them. The data show about 350,000 clones, more than 75% seen once. V shed 8 bases and J 5 bases; nucleotides not matched to a gene: 18. In germline, CDR1 is SEHNR, CDR2 FQNEAQ (reference sequence). This CDR3 has 18 residues.

The source material was peripheral blood, sampled in a trial of Ad26.COV2.S vaccine versus placebo. The origin of this receptor is a person aged 18-60 years who received the Ad26.COV2.S COVID-19 vaccine or a placebo. The chain uses TRBV7-9 and TRBJ2-3; 11 bases map to TRBD2. The CDR3 nucleotides are TGTGCCAGCCGTCCATTTAGCGGGGGGGCCGGATTCCTAGATACGCAGTATTTT. It encodes CASRPFSGGAGFLDTQYF.